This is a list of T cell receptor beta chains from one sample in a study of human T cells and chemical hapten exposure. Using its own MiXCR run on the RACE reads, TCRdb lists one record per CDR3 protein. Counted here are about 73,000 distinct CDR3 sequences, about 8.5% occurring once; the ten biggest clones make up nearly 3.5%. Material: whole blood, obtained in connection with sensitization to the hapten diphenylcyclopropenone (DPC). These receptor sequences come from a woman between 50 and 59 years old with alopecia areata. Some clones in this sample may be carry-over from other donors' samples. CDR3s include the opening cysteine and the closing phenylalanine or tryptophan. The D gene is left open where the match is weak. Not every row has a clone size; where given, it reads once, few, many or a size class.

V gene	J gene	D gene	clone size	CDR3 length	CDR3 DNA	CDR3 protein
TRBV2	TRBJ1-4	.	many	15	TGTGCCAGCAGTGCCACAGGGACGGCTAATGAAAAACTGTTTTTT	CASSATGTANEKLFF
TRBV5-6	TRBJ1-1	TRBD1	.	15	TGTGCCAGCAGCTTGGGCCCAGGGGGCAGGGCTGAAGCTTTCTTT	CASSLGPGGRAEAFF
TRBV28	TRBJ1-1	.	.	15	TGTGCCAGCAGTTTACGGACACGCATGAACACTGAAGCTTTCTTT	CASSLRTRMNTEAFF
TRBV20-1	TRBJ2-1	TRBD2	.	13	TGCAGTGGGGTTAGCGGGGGGGCGGGTGAGCAGTTCTTC	CSGVSGGAGEQFF
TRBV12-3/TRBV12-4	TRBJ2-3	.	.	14	TGTGCCAGCAGTTTCCTCCAAATCACAGATACGCAGTATTTT	CASSFLQITDTQYF
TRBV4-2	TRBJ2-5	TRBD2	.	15	TGTGCCAGCAGCCAAGGGACTAGCGGGGGAGAGACCCAGTACTTC	CASSQGTSGGETQYF
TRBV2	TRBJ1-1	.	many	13	TGTGCCAGCAGTGGAGACACGAACACTGAAGCTTTCTTT	CASSGDTNTEAFF
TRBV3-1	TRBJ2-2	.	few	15	TGTGCCAGCAGCCGCCGGACAGAGAACACCGGGGAGCTGTTTTTT	CASSRRTENTGELFF
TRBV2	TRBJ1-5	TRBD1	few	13	TGTGCCAGCAGGACAGGGGGCTATCAGCCCCAGCATTTT	CASRTGGYQPQHF
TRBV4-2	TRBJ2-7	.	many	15	TGTGCCAGCAGCCAAGATGAAGTAGCTTCCTACGAGCAGTACTTC	CASSQDEVASYEQYF
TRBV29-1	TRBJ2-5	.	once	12	TGCAGCGCCCTAGGGGCCCAAGAGACCCAGTACTTC	CSALGAQETQYF
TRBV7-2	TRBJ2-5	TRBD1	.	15	TGTGCCAGCAGCTGGGAGACAGGGGCTTCAAGGACCCAGTACTTC	CASSWETGASRTQYF
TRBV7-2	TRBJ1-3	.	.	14	TGTGCCAGCAGCGCAGGGTACTCTGGAAACACCATATATTTT	CASSAGYSGNTIYF
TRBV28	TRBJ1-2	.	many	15	TGTGCCAGCAGTCGGACGACAGGAGCTAACTATGGCTACACCTTC	CASSRTTGANYGYTF
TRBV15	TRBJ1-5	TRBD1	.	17	TGTGCCACCAGCAGCCGGACAGGGGGGTATAGCAATCAGCCCCAGCATTTT	CATSSRTGGYSNQPQHF
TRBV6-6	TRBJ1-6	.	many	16	TGTGCCAGCAGGCCCTCCGGGTATGAGGGGAATTCACCCCTCCACTTT	CASRPSGYEGNSPLHF
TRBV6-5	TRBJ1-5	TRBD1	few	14	TGTGCCAGCAGTCGGACAGGGTCGGATCAGCCCCAGCATTTT	CASSRTGSDQPQHF
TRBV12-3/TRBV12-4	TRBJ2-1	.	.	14	TGTGCCAGCAAGTCGAAGGGGGCCTACAATGAGCAGTTCTTC	CASKSKGAYNEQFF
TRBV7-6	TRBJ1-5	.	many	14	TGTGCCAGCAGCTTAGGCCGTACCAGTACGCCCCAGCATTTT	CASSLGRTSTPQHF
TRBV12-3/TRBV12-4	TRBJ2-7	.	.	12	TGTGCCAGCAGGCCGACAAAAGGGGAGCAGTACTTC	CASRPTKGEQYF
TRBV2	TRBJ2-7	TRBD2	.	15	TGTGCCAGCAGTGAAGTAGCGGGAGTAACCTACGAGCAGTACTTC	CASSEVAGVTYEQYF
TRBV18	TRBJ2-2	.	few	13	TGTGCCAGCTCACCTAAGGAGGCCGGGGAGCTGTTTTTT	CASSPKEAGELFF
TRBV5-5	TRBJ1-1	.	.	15	TGTGCCAGCAGCAAGTCGACGGGGGGGAACACTGAAGCTTTCTTT	CASSKSTGGNTEAFF
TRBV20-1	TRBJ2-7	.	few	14	TGCAGTGCTACCAGTAGAGCGATCGGCTACGAGCAGTACTTC	CSATSRAIGYEQYF
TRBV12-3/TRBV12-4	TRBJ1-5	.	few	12	TGTGCCAGCAGTTTTCGGCAACAGCCCCAGCATTTT	CASSFRQQPQHF
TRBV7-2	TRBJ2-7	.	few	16	TGTGCCAGCAGCTTAGCGACTACCCGGGGCCCCTACGAGCAGTACTTC	CASSLATTRGPYEQYF
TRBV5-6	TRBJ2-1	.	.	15	TGTGCCAGCAGCTTCCCTAGGAGCTCCTACAATGAGCAGTTCTTC	CASSFPRSSYNEQFF
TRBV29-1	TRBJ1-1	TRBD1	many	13	TGCAGCGTTGAAAGGGGGCTGAGGACTGAAGCTTTCTTT	CSVERGLRTEAFF
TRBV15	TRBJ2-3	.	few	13	TGTGCCACCAGCACCTCCCCTACAGATACGCAGTATTTT	CATSTSPTDTQYF
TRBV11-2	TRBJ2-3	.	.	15	TGTGCCAGCAGCTCCGTGGGCAGGCGGACAGATACGCAGTATTTT	CASSSVGRRTDTQYF
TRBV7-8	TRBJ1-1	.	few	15	TGTGCCAGCAGCTTAGCTACCGGGTCGAACACTGAAGCTTTCTTT	CASSLATGSNTEAFF